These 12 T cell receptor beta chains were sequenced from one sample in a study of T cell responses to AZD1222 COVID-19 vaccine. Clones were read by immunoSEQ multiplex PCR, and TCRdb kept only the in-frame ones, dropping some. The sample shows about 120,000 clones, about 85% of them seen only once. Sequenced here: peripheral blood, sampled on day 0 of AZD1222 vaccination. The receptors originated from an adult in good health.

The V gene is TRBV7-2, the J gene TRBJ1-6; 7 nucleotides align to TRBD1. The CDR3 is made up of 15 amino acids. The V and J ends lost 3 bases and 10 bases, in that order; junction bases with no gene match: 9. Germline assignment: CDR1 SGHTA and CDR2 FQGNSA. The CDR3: CASSLDHRGRSPLHF. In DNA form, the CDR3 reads TGTGCCAGCAGCTTGGACCACAGGGGACGCTCACCCCTCCACTTT.

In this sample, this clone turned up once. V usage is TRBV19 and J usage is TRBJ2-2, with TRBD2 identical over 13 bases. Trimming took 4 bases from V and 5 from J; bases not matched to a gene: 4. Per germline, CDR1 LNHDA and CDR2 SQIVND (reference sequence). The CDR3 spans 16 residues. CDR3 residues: CASSKGLAGETGELFF. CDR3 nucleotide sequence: TGTGCCAGTAGTAAAGGACTAGCGGGAGAAACCGGGGAGCTGTTTTTT.

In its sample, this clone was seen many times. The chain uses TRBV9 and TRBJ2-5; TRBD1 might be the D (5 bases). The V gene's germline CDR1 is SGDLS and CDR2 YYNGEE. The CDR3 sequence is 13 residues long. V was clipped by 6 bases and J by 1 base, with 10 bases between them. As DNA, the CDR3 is TGTGCCAGCACCGACAGCTTCCAAGAGACCCAGTACTTC. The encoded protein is CASTDSFQETQYF.

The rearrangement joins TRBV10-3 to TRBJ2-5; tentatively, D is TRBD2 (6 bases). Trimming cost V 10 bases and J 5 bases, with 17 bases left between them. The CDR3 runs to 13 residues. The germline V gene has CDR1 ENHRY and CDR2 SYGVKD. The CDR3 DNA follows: TGTGCCACGCGGGACTTCGGGTTCGAGACCCAGTACTTC. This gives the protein CATRDFGFETQYF.

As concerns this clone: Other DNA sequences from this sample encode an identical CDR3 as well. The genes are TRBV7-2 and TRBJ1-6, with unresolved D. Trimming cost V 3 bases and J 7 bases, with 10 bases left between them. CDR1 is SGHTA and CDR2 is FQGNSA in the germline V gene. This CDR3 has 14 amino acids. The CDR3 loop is CASSLLPENSPLHF. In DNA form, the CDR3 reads TGTGCCAGCAGCTTGTTACCCGAAAATTCACCCCTCCACTTT.

The CDR3 reads CASSQDPPSGGAGETQYF. The CDR3 DNA sequence: TGTGCCAGCAGCCAAGACCCGCCTAGCGGGGGGGCCGGAGAGACCCAGTACTTC. The gene calls are TRBV7-2 and TRBJ2-5; 12 nucleotides align to TRBD2. Germline lookup yields CDR1 SGHTA and CDR2 FQGNSA. The CDR3 runs 18 residues. V trimming: 5 bases; J trimming: 4 bases; junction bases outside the gene matches: 14. Using reference TRBV7-2 and TRBJ2-5 for the parts outside the CDR3, the full variable domain is GAGVSQSPSNKVTEKGKDVELRCDPISGHTALYWYRQSLGQGLEFLIYFQGNSAPDKSGLPSDRFSAERTGGSVSTLTIQRTQQEDSAVYLCASSQDPPSGGAGETQYFGPGTRLLVL.

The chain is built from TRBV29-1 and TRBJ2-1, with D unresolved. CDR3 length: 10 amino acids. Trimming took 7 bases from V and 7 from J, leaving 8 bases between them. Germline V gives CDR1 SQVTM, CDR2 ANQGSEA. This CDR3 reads CSGGHNEQFF. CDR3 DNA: TGCAGCGGGGGTCATAATGAGCAGTTCTTC.

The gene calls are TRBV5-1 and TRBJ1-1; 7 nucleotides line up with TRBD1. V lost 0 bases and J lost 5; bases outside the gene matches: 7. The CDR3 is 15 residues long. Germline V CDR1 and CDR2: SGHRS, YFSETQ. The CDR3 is CASSLVQGGRTEAFF. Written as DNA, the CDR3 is TGCGCCAGCAGCTTGGTCCAGGGGGGAAGGACTGAAGCTTTCTTT.

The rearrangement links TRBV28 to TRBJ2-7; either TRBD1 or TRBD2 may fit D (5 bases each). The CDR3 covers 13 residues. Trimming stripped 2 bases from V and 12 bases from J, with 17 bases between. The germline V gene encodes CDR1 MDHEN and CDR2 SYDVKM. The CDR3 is CASSLGQGVGLYF. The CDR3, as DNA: TGTGCCAGCAGTTTAGGCCAGGGCGTCGGACTGTACTTC.

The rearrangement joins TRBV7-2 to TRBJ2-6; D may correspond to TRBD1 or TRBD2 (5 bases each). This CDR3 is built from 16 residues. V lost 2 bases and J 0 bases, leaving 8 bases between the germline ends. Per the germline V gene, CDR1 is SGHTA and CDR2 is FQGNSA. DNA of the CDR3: TGTGCCAGCAGCTTAAATGGGGGCTCTGGGGCCAACGTCCTGACTTTC. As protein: CASSLNGGSGANVLTF.

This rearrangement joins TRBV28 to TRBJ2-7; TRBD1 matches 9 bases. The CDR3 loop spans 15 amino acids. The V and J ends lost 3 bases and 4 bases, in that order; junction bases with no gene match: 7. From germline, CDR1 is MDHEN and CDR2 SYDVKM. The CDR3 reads CASSFPGTGPYEQYF. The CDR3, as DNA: TGTGCCAGCAGTTTCCCGGGGACAGGGCCATACGAGCAGTACTTC.

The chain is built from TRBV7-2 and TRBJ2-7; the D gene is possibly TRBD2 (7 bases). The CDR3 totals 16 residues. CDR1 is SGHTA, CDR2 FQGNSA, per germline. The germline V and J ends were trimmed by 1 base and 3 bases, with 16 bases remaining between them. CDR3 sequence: CASSLVGGGNGYEQYF. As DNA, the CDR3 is TGTGCCAGCAGCTTAGTTGGGGGGGGCAACGGCTACGAGCAGTACTTC.